What follows are 13 T cell receptor beta chains derived from one specimen sequenced in a study of blood T cell repertoires in COVID-19 (dated by TCRdb to the early 2020s). Library prep was done by the immunoSEQ multiplex PCR assay. In TCRdb, the immuneACCESS table is reduced to in-frame sequences with V and J assigned. These tables do not hold every clone; where another copy was compared, an unresolved V gene accounts for under half, and the others remain unexplained. The sample has 140,000 to 150,000 clones on record, under 80% of them singletons. Together, the top ten hold about 4% of the sample. The sample taken for sequencing was peripheral blood. These receptors were obtained from a man aged 60 to 69 with acute or convalescent COVID-19.

The J gene is TRBJ1-1, the V gene TRBV2; 9 bases align to TRBD1. V was pared by 8 bases and J by 8 bases, with 9 bases of the junction left unmatched. There are 13 residues in the CDR3. Per germline, CDR1 SNHLY and CDR2 FYNNEI. Written as DNA, the CDR3 is TGTGCCAGCCAGGGACAGGGTAAAAGGGAAGCTTTCTTT. It codes for CASQGQGKREAFF.

V is TRBV10-3 and J is TRBJ2-2; 8 bases are shared with TRBD2. Germline V CDR1 and CDR2: ENHRY, SYGVKD. V lost 4 bases, J lost 0 bases, and 10 bases stayed unmatched. The CDR3 length is 18 residues. The CDR3 DNA follows: TGTGCCATCAGTGGCGGGACTAGGGGGGCCCCGAACACCGGGGAGCTGTTTTTT. Its protein product is CAISGGTRGAPNTGELFF.

V is TRBV4-2 and J is TRBJ2-2, with D maybe TRBD1 (5 bases). Between the trimmed V and J ends, which lost 2 bases and 7 bases, there was a span of 14 bases. The CDR3 has 15 residues. The germline V gene has CDR1 LGHNA and CDR2 YNFKEQ. CDR3 DNA sequence: TGTGCCAGCAGCCAACAGGGTCGGGTCGGCGGGGAGCTGTTTTTT. This encodes CASSQQGRVGGELFF.

This clone was seen a single time. The chain recombines TRBV18 with TRBJ1-1; 9 nucleotides line up with TRBD1. CDR3 length: 16 residues. Per germline, CDR1 KGHSH and CDR2 LQKENI. With 0 bases clipped from V and 4 bases from J, the junction kept 6 bases outside the gene matches. In DNA, the CDR3 is TGTGCCAGCTCACCACCGACAGGGGGGAGGGGCACTGAAGCTTTCTTT. Its protein product is CASSPPTGGRGTEAFF.

The V gene is TRBV30, the J gene TRBJ2-1; D might be TRBD1 (6 bases). Germline V gene data show CDR1 as GTSNPN and CDR2 as SVGIG (reference sequence). The CDR3 is 18 residues long. V gave up 4 bases and J gave up 0 bases, with 22 bases separating them. CDR3 loop: CAWNTGRTFPSSYNEQFF. The DNA of the CDR3 is TGTGCCTGGAACACAGGGAGAACCTTCCCGAGCTCCTACAATGAGCAGTTCTTC.

The J gene is TRBJ2-3, the V gene TRBV19, with 11 bases identical to TRBD2. The CDR3 runs 16 residues. The J segment lost 3 bases and the V segment lost 5 bases, leaving 7 bases of the junction unmatched. CDR1 and CDR2 from the germline V gene are LNHDA and SQIVND (reference sequence). The CDR3 spells CASSPMTSGKTDTQYF. Here the CDR3 DNA reads TGTGCCAGTAGTCCAATGACTAGCGGGAAAACAGATACGCAGTATTTT. Drawing the rest from reference TRBV19 and TRBJ2-3, the complete variable domain is DGGITQSPKYLFRKEGQNVTLSCEQNLNHDAMYWYRQDPGQGLRLIYYSQIVNDFQKGDIAEGYSVSREKKESFPLTVTSAQKNPTAFYLCASSPMTSGKTDTQYFGPGTRLTVL.

In regard to this clone: Within the sample, other DNA sequences also encode this same CDR3. The V call is TRBV4-1, the J call TRBJ2-1; 9 bases agree with TRBD2. With V trimmed by 1 base and J by 4 bases, 2 bases remained unmatched. This CDR3 is built from 15 residues. The germline gives CDR1 MGHRA, CDR2 YSYEKL. The CDR3 is CASSQVAGEYNEQFF. CDR3 nucleotide sequence: TGCGCCAGCAGCCAAGTAGCGGGAGAGTACAATGAGCAGTTCTTC.

This clone showed up just a few times. This chain links TRBV4-1 with TRBJ1-3; D is perhaps TRBD1 (6 bases). Germline loops: CDR1 MGHRA, CDR2 YSYEKL. The CDR3 contains 15 residues. V was pared by 4 bases and J by 4 bases, with 14 bases between. CDR3 sequence reads: CASSLGGQTGNTIYF. The CDR3 DNA is TGCGCCAGCAGCCTCGGAGGACAGACCGGAAACACCATATATTTT.

V is TRBV5-1 and J is TRBJ2-5; tentative D call: TRBD1 (6 bases). V was pared by 0 bases and J by 5 bases, with 17 bases between. Germline V CDR1 and CDR2: SGHRS, YFSETQ. The CDR3 length is 16 residues. The CDR3 here is CASSLASHTGQETQYF. CDR3 nucleotide sequence: TGCGCCAGCAGCTTGGCATCCCACACAGGGCAGGAGACCCAGTACTTC.

V and J are TRBV18 and TRBJ2-1; tentative D call: TRBD1 (6 bases). V gave up 6 bases and J gave up 0 bases, with 12 bases separating them. Germline V gene data show CDR1 as KGHSH and CDR2 as LQKENI. This CDR3 comprises 15 residues. The DNA for the CDR3 is TGTGCCAGCTCTCCCGACAGGAGCTCCTACAATGAGCAGTTCTTC. Its translation is CASSPDRSSYNEQFF. Complete variable domain (other parts from reference TRBV18 and TRBJ2-1): NAGVMQNPRHLVRRRGQEARLRCSPMKGHSHVYWYRQLPEEGLKFMVYLQKENIIDESGMPKERFSAEFPKEGPSILRIQQVVRGDSAAYFCASSPDRSSYNEQFFGPGTRLTVL.

V is TRBV5-1 and J is TRBJ2-7; tentative D call: TRBD2 (6 bases). Trimming removed 4 bases from V and 4 bases from J, with 18 bases in between. The CDR3 has 15 residues. From germline, CDR1 is SGHRS and CDR2 YFSETQ. The CDR3 bases are TGCGCCAGCAGCACGGGACTGGCGAGGGGATACGAGCAGTACTTC. This translates into CASSTGLARGYEQYF.

The genes are TRBV2 and TRBJ2-7, with TRBD1 as a possible D gene (5 bases). Per germline, CDR1 SNHLY and CDR2 FYNNEI. The length of the CDR3 is 12 residues. V was clipped by 6 bases and J by 3 bases, with 9 bases between them. The CDR3 region has the DNA TGTGCCAGCAGGGCCGACAGCTACGAGCAGTACTTC. Protein sequence: CASRADSYEQYF.

This rearrangement joins TRBV10-3 to TRBJ2-1; perhaps TRBD1 as D (6 bases). Trimming took 2 bases from V and 9 from J, leaving 17 bases between them. Germline-derived CDR1 and CDR2 are ENHRY and SYGVKD. The CDR3 consists of 15 residues. The CDR3 coding sequence is TGTGCCATCAGTGAGCCGGGACAAGGTGTCTTTGAGCAGTTCTTC. Residues: CAISEPGQGVFEQFF.